This entry lists 3 T cell receptor beta chains sequenced from one sample in a study. One entry per CDR3 protein results from TCRdb running MiXCR on the 5' RACE reads. The data contain 35,000 to 50,000 distinct CDR3 sequences, 22% of them singletons. Tregs were sorted as CD4+CD25+CD127-/low cells. The sample was Tregs sorted from blood. The source of these receptors is a female donor with breast cancer.

The table lists this clonotype with many counts. The rearrangement joins TRBV11-2 to TRBJ1-2; TRBD1 might be the D (6 bases). V lost 4 bases to trimming and J lost 8 bases, with 20 bases between them. Germline V CDR1 and CDR2: SGHAT, FQNNGV. This CDR3 region has 15 residues. Written as DNA, the CDR3 is TGTGCCAGCAGCTCGCCGGGACAAAGGTCGAAGGGCTACACCTTC. Protein: CASSSPGQRSKGYTF.

This clonotype was detected only a few times. The gene calls are TRBV7-8 and TRBJ2-5, with TRBD1 matching over 8 bases. J lost 4 bases, V lost 1 base, and 11 bases had no gene match. Germline V gene lookup returns CDR1 SGHVS and CDR2 FQNEAQ. The CDR3 totals 17 residues. The CDR3 region is CASSLETGALLGETQYF. Here the CDR3 DNA reads TGTGCCAGCAGCTTAGAGACAGGGGCGCTCTTGGGAGAGACCCAGTACTTC.

To note about this clonotype: This could be a read error, since a much larger clone is one nucleotide away. A read error is likely, as this CDR3 ends without the conserved phenylalanine or tryptophan. The chain employs TRBV6-5 and TRBJ2-3, with D perhaps TRBD2 (6 bases). The V end lost 9 bases, the J end lost 5 bases, and 12 bases lay between the germline ends. The length of the CDR3 is 12 residues. In germline, CDR1 is MNHEY, CDR2 SVGAGI. CDR3: CASRMEGDTQYS. In DNA form, the CDR3 reads TGTGCCAGTAGAATGGAGGGAGATACGCAGTATTCT.